Listed below are T cell receptor beta chains from one sample, sequenced in a study of T cells after yellow fever vaccination. TCRdb redid the calling of the 5' RACE reads with MiXCR, one entry per CDR3 protein. The sample carries 320,000 or so distinct CDR3 sequences, 8.1% recorded once. Here the sequenced sample was PBMCs, taken roughly 45 days after the first yellow fever vaccination. The receptors originated from a man aged 18 to 30 who received the YFV17D yellow fever vaccine. CDR3s include the opening cysteine and the closing phenylalanine or tryptophan. D genes are given only for firm matches. Part of the rows lack a size; the others show once, few, many or a class for expanded clones.

>many|TRBJ2-1|-|TRBV6-1
CASTTPGAPEQFF
TGTGCCAGCACCACCCCAGGGGCTCCAGAGCAGTTCTTC
>many|TRBJ2-2|TRBD1|TRBV7-2
CASSFGTGPTGELFF
TGTGCCAGCAGCTTCGGGACAGGTCCAACCGGGGAGCTGTTTTTT
>many|TRBJ2-5|-|TRBV5-1
CASSLGVGQETQYF
TGCGCCAGCAGCTTGGGGGTAGGCCAAGAGACCCAGTACTTC
>-|TRBJ2-1|-|TRBV7-2
CASSLERGNVEQFF
TGTGCCAGCAGCTTAGAACGTGGAAATGTAGAGCAGTTCTTC
>-|TRBJ2-1|TRBD2|TRBV6-2/TRBV6-3
CASSYFGTSLFF
TGTGCCAGCAGTTACTTTGGGACTAGTTTGTTCTTC
>-|TRBJ2-5|-|TRBV5-1
CASSTSQGPETQYF
TGCGCCAGCAGCACTTCACAGGGACCAGAGACCCAGTACTTC
>few|TRBJ2-7|TRBD1|TRBV4-1
CASSWPGQGNYEQYF
TGCGCCAGCAGTTGGCCCGGACAGGGAAACTACGAGCAGTACTTC
>many|TRBJ1-4|-|TRBV12-3/TRBV12-4
CASSRQGTNEKLFF
TGTGCCAGCAGCCGTCAGGGTACTAATGAAAAACTGTTTTTT
>-|TRBJ1-6|-|TRBV3-1
CASEGDYNSPLHF
TGTGCCAGCGAGGGGGATTATAATTCACCCCTCCACTTT
>few|TRBJ2-7|-|TRBV5-1
CASSLSFQRAYEQYF
TGCGCCAGCAGCTTGAGTTTCCAACGGGCCTACGAGCAGTACTTC
>many|TRBJ2-2|-|TRBV5-1
CASSPSTSGGELFF
TGCGCCAGCAGCCCCTCTACTTCGGGCGGGGAGCTGTTTTTT
>few|TRBJ1-1|-|TRBV6-5
CASRTLGTEAFF
TGTGCCAGCAGAACCCTAGGGACAGAAGCTTTCTTT
>-|TRBJ1-1|TRBD1|TRBV29-1
CSVEGTGLSVEAFF
TGCAGCGTTGAAGGGACAGGGTTATCTGTGGAAGCTTTCTTT
>few|TRBJ1-2|-|TRBV7-6
CASSLGYYGYGYTF
TGTGCCAGCAGCTTAGGGTATTATGGCTATGGCTACACCTTC
>many|TRBJ1-1|-|TRBV6-5
CASSYRGMNTEAFF
TGTGCCAGCAGTTACCGGGGTATGAACACTGAAGCTTTCTTT
>-|TRBJ2-7|-|TRBV4-2
CASSLSGTGTSEQYF
TGTGCCAGCAGCCTGTCCGGGACGGGAACCTCCGAGCAGTACTTC
>-|TRBJ2-1|TRBD1|TRBV24-1
CATSDYGQGADEQFF
TGTGCCACCAGTGATTACGGACAGGGGGCCGATGAGCAGTTCTTC
>few|TRBJ2-1|TRBD2|TRBV7-9
CASSLLSAGRGAHNEQFF
TGTGCCAGCAGCTTACTCTCCGCGGGGCGGGGGGCGCACAATGAGCAGTTCTTC
>few|TRBJ1-5|-|TRBV12-3/TRBV12-4
CASSFGRGGQPQHF
TGTGCCAGCAGTTTTGGCAGGGGTGGACAGCCCCAGCATTTT
>few|TRBJ1-2|-|TRBV28
CASSYRWTNYGYTF
TGTGCCAGCAGTTACCGTTGGACGAACTATGGCTACACCTTC
>few|TRBJ2-6|-|TRBV27
CASSFMFSTGANVLTF
TGTGCCAGCAGTTTTATGTTTTCCACTGGGGCCAACGTCCTGACTTTC
>few|TRBJ1-1|-|TRBV25-1
CARSPLEGDTEAFF
TGTGCCAGAAGTCCACTCGAGGGGGACACTGAAGCTTTCTTT
>few|TRBJ1-2|-|TRBV2
CASRWTEKYGYTF
TGTGCCAGCAGGTGGACTGAAAAATATGGCTACACCTTC
>-|TRBJ1-6|-|TRBV7-9
CASSSQSSYNSPLHF
TGTGCCAGCAGCTCACAGAGCTCCTATAATTCACCCCTCCACTTT
>few|TRBJ2-5|TRBD1|TRBV5-6
CASSFGQGETQYF
TGTGCCAGCAGCTTTGGACAGGGGGAGACCCAGTACTTC
>-|TRBJ1-5|-|TRBV7-2
CASSGRNNQPQHF
TGTGCCAGCAGCGGACGGAACAATCAGCCCCAGCATTTT
>few|TRBJ1-2|-|TRBV20-1
CSSIGGNHKYGYTF
TGCAGTTCAATAGGGGGGAACCACAAATATGGCTACACCTTC
>few|TRBJ2-1|TRBD1|TRBV7-9
CASSSQGARDNEQFF
TGTGCCAGCAGCTCTCAGGGGGCTAGGGACAATGAGCAGTTCTTC
>few|TRBJ2-5|-|TRBV15
CATSRENSGTQYF
TGTGCCACCAGCAGAGAAAATAGCGGGACCCAGTACTTC
>-|TRBJ2-2|-|TRBV10-3
CAISGKETYTGELFF
TGTGCCATCAGTGGTAAGGAGACCTACACCGGGGAGCTGTTTTTT
>-|TRBJ2-1|-|TRBV20-1
CSARGQGSPYNEQFF
TGCAGTGCTAGGGGTCAGGGGAGTCCCTACAATGAGCAGTTCTTC
>-|TRBJ2-1|-|TRBV27
CASSSRLVSNNEQFF
TGTGCCAGCAGTTCAAGACTAGTTTCTAACAATGAGCAGTTCTTC
>few|TRBJ2-1|TRBD2|TRBV7-9
CASSSQLTSGVYNEQFF
TGTGCCAGCAGCTCCCAATTGACTAGCGGGGTCTACAATGAGCAGTTCTTC
>many|TRBJ2-3|-|TRBV20-1
CSARDSTSTDTQYF
TGCAGTGCTAGAGATTCCACTAGCACAGATACGCAGTATTTT
>few|TRBJ2-3|TRBD2|TRBV11-2
CASSLRWTSGRDTQYF
TGTGCCAGCAGCTTAAGGTGGACTAGCGGGCGGGATACGCAGTATTTT
>few|TRBJ1-5|-|TRBV28
CASSLVLRTQHF
TGTGCCAGCAGTTTAGTCCTCCGGACCCAGCATTTT
>-|TRBJ2-5|TRBD2|TRBV7-2
CASSVVAGGVETQYF
TGTGCCAGCAGCGTGGTCGCGGGGGGGGTGGAGACCCAGTACTTC
>-|TRBJ2-5|TRBD1|TRBV6-2/TRBV6-3
CASSYETGAYQETQYF
TGTGCCAGCAGTTACGAGACAGGGGCCTACCAAGAGACCCAGTACTTC
>few|TRBJ2-7|TRBD2|TRBV5-1
CASSSEPGPGGYEQYF
TGCGCCAGCAGCTCAGAACCGGGACCGGGGGGATACGAGCAGTACTTC
>few|TRBJ2-3|TRBD2|TRBV30
CAWRLAGARPDTQYF
TGTGCCTGGAGATTAGCGGGGGCCCGACCAGATACGCAGTATTTT
>-|TRBJ2-2|-|TRBV7-6
CASSLPPSVNTGELFF
TGTGCCAGCAGCTTACCCCCGTCGGTAAACACCGGGGAGCTGTTTTTT
>-|TRBJ2-1|TRBD2|TRBV27
CASSSASGGDLSSYNEQFF
TGTGCCAGCAGTTCCGCTAGCGGGGGCGATTTGAGCTCCTACAATGAGCAGTTCTTC
>few|TRBJ2-3|-|TRBV5-5
CASSLGPSQRSTDTQYF
TGTGCCAGCAGCCTGGGCCCGAGCCAGCGTAGCACAGATACGCAGTATTTT
>few|TRBJ1-5|-|TRBV19
CASSGNASGPRRQPQHF
TGTGCCAGTAGTGGCAACGCGTCAGGCCCGAGGAGGCAGCCCCAGCATTTT
>few|TRBJ2-5|TRBD2|TRBV20-1
CSARRPGGGQETQYF
TGCAGTGCTAGAAGGCCTGGCGGGGGCCAAGAGACCCAGTACTTC
>-|TRBJ2-7|-|TRBV29-1
CSAGWDAFRREQYF
TGCAGCGCTGGCTGGGACGCCTTCCGTAGGGAGCAGTACTTC
>-|TRBJ2-7|-|TRBV4-1
CASSQPAGSEQYF
TGCGCCAGCAGCCAACCTGCGGGGAGCGAGCAGTACTTC
>few|TRBJ1-1|-|TRBV7-2
CASTSNMNTEAFF
TGTGCCAGCACCTCAAACATGAACACTGAAGCTTTCTTT
>many|TRBJ2-1|-|TRBV7-2
CASSLDRGSYNEQFF
TGCGCCAGCAGCTTGGATAGAGGGTCCTACAATGAGCAGTTCTTC
>few|TRBJ2-3|TRBD2|TRBV3-1
CASSIAGGADTQYF
TGTGCCAGCAGCATAGCGGGGGGCGCAGATACGCAGTATTTT
>few|TRBJ2-1|-|TRBV11-2
CASSLEREYNEQFF
TGTGCCAGCAGCTTAGAAAGGGAATACAATGAGCAGTTCTTC
>-|TRBJ2-5|-|TRBV23-1
CASSQSIQRNPGETQYF
TGCGCCAGCAGTCAATCGATACAGCGGAACCCGGGGGAGACCCAGTACTTC
>few|TRBJ1-5|-|TRBV7-6
CASSLLPDQPQHF
TGTGCCAGCAGCTTATTGCCCGATCAGCCCCAGCATTTT
>many|TRBJ2-1|-|TRBV5-1
CASSLREYNEQFF
TGCGCCAGCAGCTTGCGAGAGTACAATGAGCAGTTCTTC
>-|TRBJ2-1|TRBD2|TRBV9
CASSATSGGPNSYNEQFF
TGTGCCAGCAGCGCGACTAGCGGGGGGCCCAACTCCTACAATGAGCAGTTCTTC
>many|TRBJ2-2|-|TRBV5-4
CASSSGKAWNGELFF
TGTGCCAGCAGCTCCGGGAAAGCCTGGAACGGGGAGCTGTTTTTT
>few|TRBJ2-3|-|TRBV6-5
CASSSQPSTDTQYF
TGTGCCAGCAGTTCCCAGCCTAGCACAGATACGCAGTATTTT